This section outlines one TCR beta chain sequence together with its context. No antigen is known for it. TCRdb's copy holds only in-frame clones and misses some; the assay was immunoSEQ multiplex PCR. The sample lists roughly 1,500,000 clones, 95% to 99% occurring once. The data derive from a study of shared clonotypes between healthy human individuals. Findings and caveats of the study: All-four-donor shared clonotypes had higher generation probabilities than non-shared clonotypes did.

The CDR3 has 11 amino acids. The ends were cut back, 7 bases at V and 3 bases at J, with 7 bases in the middle. The germline V gene encodes CDR1 SEHNR and CDR2 FQNEAQ (reference sequence). All participating donors were Caucasian adults from Nashville, Tennessee. Sequenced sample: naive CD4+ T cells sorted from blood. The subset denotes: CD45RA+ positively selected. The J gene is TRBJ2-7, the V gene TRBV7-9, with D possibly matching TRBD1 (5 bases). The receptor was derived from a man under 40 in good health. The CDR3 sequence is CASTTGYEQYF. The CDR3 nucleotides read TGTGCCAGCACCACAGGCTACGAGCAGTACTTC. The entire variable domain, with the rest obtained from reference TRBV7-9 and TRBJ2-7, is as follows: DTGVSQNPRHKITKRGQNVTFRCDPISEHNRLYWYRQTLGQGPEFLTYFQNEAQLEKSRLLSDRFSAERPKGSFSTLEIQRTEQGDSAMYLCASTTGYEQYFGPGTRLTVT.